This is a list of T cell receptor beta chains from one sample in a study of HIV-infected patients and healthy controls. MiXCR, run by TCRdb on the 5' RACE reads, gives a single entry per CDR3 protein. The data hold 70,000 or so distinct CDR3 sequences, with around 17% observed a single time. Sequencing input: CD4+ T cells from blood. These receptors all come from a human donor in good health. CDR3s include the opening cysteine and the closing phenylalanine or tryptophan. D genes are given only for firm matches. Size tells how often a clone was seen (once, few, many) or the class of an expanded clone, and some rows leave it out.

CDR3aa,CDR3nt,j_gene,d_gene,v_gene,abundance
CASSMPDRATIYGYTF,TGTGCCAGTAGTATGCCTGACAGGGCGACTATCTATGGCTACACCTTC,TRBJ1-2,TRBD1,TRBV19,-
CASSRSGSLPSGANVLTF,TGCGCCAGCAGTCGGAGCGGGAGCCTTCCTTCTGGGGCCAACGTCCTGACTTTC,TRBJ2-6,TRBD2,TRBV23-1,-
CASSLADRRGEKLFF,TGCGCCAGCAGCTTGGCGGACAGGCGGGGTGAAAAACTGTTTTTT,TRBJ1-4,TRBD1,TRBV5-1,-
CATSKAGQGYYEQYF,TGTGCCACCAGCAAAGCGGGACAGGGTTACTACGAGCAGTACTTC,TRBJ2-7,TRBD1,TRBV15,-
CASSPNPGMNTEAFF,TGCGCCAGCAGCCCAAATCCGGGGATGAACACTGAAGCTTTCTTT,TRBJ1-1,-,TRBV5-1,few
CSAPAGITKEQYF,TGCAGTGCTCCAGCGGGGATTACGAAGGAGCAGTACTTC,TRBJ2-7,TRBD2,TRBV20-1,many
CASSRVFRDTQYF,TGCGCCAGCAGCCGGGTATTCCGGGATACGCAGTATTTT,TRBJ2-3,-,TRBV4-3,-
CASPPNRGNTEAFF,TGTGCCAGTCCTCCAAACAGGGGGAACACTGAAGCTTTCTTT,TRBJ1-1,TRBD1,TRBV28,few
CASIVGIQETQYF,TGTGCCAGCATAGTGGGGATCCAAGAGACCCAGTACTTC,TRBJ2-5,-,TRBV2,many
CACPLGVSNTGELFF,TGTGCCTGTCCCCTTGGTGTGTCGAACACCGGGGAGCTGTTTTTT,TRBJ2-2,-,TRBV7-3,many
CASSIGTSISYGYTF,TGTGCCAGTAGTATCGGGACGTCTATCTCCTATGGCTACACCTTC,TRBJ1-2,-,TRBV19,-
CASSLQGTHSNQPQHF,TGTGCCAGCAGCCTCCAGGGGACCCATAGCAATCAGCCCCAGCATTTT,TRBJ1-5,-,TRBV7-2,-
CASKTGAVVNEKLFF,TGTGCCAGTAAAACCGGGGCCGTCGTTAATGAAAAACTGTTTTTT,TRBJ1-4,-,TRBV19,-
CSARDLRIQYF,TGCAGTGCTAGAGATTTACGCATTCAGTACTTC,TRBJ2-4,-,TRBV20-1,many
CATSDLGWGGGPWFVEQFF,TGTGCCACCAGTGATTTAGGCTGGGGTGGGGGCCCTTGGTTCGTGGAGCAGTTCTTC,TRBJ2-1,-,TRBV24-1,few
CASTLGDTQYF,TGTGCCAGCACCCTTGGAGATACGCAGTATTTT,TRBJ2-3,-,TRBV12-3/TRBV12-4,-
CSARVGAVYQETQYF,TGCAGTGCTAGAGTCGGGGCCGTGTACCAAGAGACCCAGTACTTC,TRBJ2-5,-,TRBV20-1,many
CASSLEGPPTDTQYF,TGTGCCAGCAGCTTAGAAGGGCCCCCCACAGATACGCAGTATTTT,TRBJ2-3,-,TRBV7-6,many
CSVRGGTDTQYF,TGCAGCGTGCGGGGAGGCACAGATACGCAGTATTTT,TRBJ2-3,-,TRBV29-1,few
CAISSPWGLAGAGEQYF,TGTGCCATCAGCTCCCCCTGGGGACTAGCGGGGGCCGGGGAGCAGTACTTC,TRBJ2-7,TRBD2,TRBV7-2,-
CASRRYRDSGANVLTF,TGTGCCAGCAGGCGCTACAGAGACTCTGGGGCCAACGTCCTGACTTTC,TRBJ2-6,-,TRBV12-3/TRBV12-4,medium-sized
CAISESNNEQFF,TGTGCCATCAGTGAGTCCAACAATGAGCAGTTCTTC,TRBJ2-1,-,TRBV10-3,many
CASSQGLSGTAGNTIYF,TGCGCCAGCAGCCAAGGACTGTCCGGGACAGCCGGAAACACCATATATTTT,TRBJ1-3,TRBD1,TRBV4-3,few
CARPPGQGVRDQPQHF,TGTGCCAGACCTCCGGGACAGGGGGTCCGGGATCAGCCCCAGCATTTT,TRBJ1-5,-,TRBV21-1,many
CASSGVATGQETQYF,TGTGCCAGCAGTGGAGTTGCAACCGGCCAAGAGACCCAGTACTTC,TRBJ2-5,-,TRBV28,-
CSARGVASTGELFF,TGCAGTGCTAGAGGAGTTGCCTCCACCGGGGAGCTGTTTTTT,TRBJ2-2,-,TRBV20-1,-
CDSCQREEYGYTF,TGTGACAGCTGTCAGCGGGAGGAGTATGGCTACACCTTC,TRBJ1-2,-,TRBV12-3/TRBV12-4,-
CASSLVGVRGREELFF,TGTGCCAGCAGCTTAGTTGGGGTACGGGGTAGAGAGGAGCTGTTTTTT,TRBJ2-2,-,TRBV7-2,-
CASSLGLRDAPYNEQFF,TGTGCCAGCAGCTTAGGCCTAAGGGACGCCCCCTACAATGAGCAGTTCTTC,TRBJ2-1,-,TRBV13,-
CATSDSNAKLFF,TGTGCCACCAGTGATTCGAACGCAAAACTGTTTTTT,TRBJ1-4,-,TRBV24-1,-
CASSERSGGHPLYNEQFF,TGTGCCAGCAGCGAGAGAAGCGGGGGGCACCCACTCTACAATGAGCAGTTCTTC,TRBJ2-1,TRBD2,TRBV7-2,-
CASSPSGTYGYTF,TGTGCCAGCAGCCCCTCCGGCACCTATGGCTACACCTTC,TRBJ1-2,-,TRBV7-9,medium-sized
CASRVTLGQPQHF,TGTGCCAGCAGAGTCACTTTGGGCCAGCCCCAGCATTTT,TRBJ1-5,-,TRBV2,-
CASSQGGRTYEQYF,TGTGCCAGCAGCCAGGGCGGCCGAACCTACGAGCAGTACTTC,TRBJ2-7,-,TRBV3-1,few
CASKDRDYNEQFF,TGTGCCAGCAAAGACAGGGATTACAATGAGCAGTTCTTC,TRBJ2-1,TRBD1,TRBV2,-
CASSWTSGSVSYNEQFF,TGTGCCAGCTCGTGGACTAGCGGGAGTGTATCCTACAATGAGCAGTTCTTC,TRBJ2-1,TRBD2,TRBV18,-
CASSLGTNQETQYF,TGCGCCAGCAGCCTGGGGACTAACCAAGAGACCCAGTACTTC,TRBJ2-5,TRBD2,TRBV5-1,-